The following is a TCR beta chain sequence with its context. No antigen is known for it. No much larger clonotype is one base removed from it; base qualities were not supplied. Whole blood was collected in K2EDTA tubes by collaborating institutions according to the institutions' own protocols. For TCRbeta analysis, collaborators shipped samples as frozen whole blood, isolated PBMCs, or DNA extracted from either of those sample types. This sample was taken from a study of blood T cell repertoires in COVID-19 (TCRdb year 2020). General notes on the study: The collaborator samples originated in the United States, Italy and Spain and spanned the acute and convalescent phases of COVID-19. Subjects who had been exposed to COVID-19, were actively infected with it, or had recovered from it provided the deeply sampled blood TCRbeta repertoires that made up the dataset. Where HLA class I and class II types were available, the types were taken from metadata supplied by the sample provider, not from assay-based typing. Nearly every sample came with metadata listing a de-identified subject ID, COVID-19 status, age in years and sex. The material from the prospective study consisted of cDNA or gDNA derived from T cells, B-cell-depleted T cells, or PBMCs. The repertoires were made available in a free public database intended to serve as a resource for research on the immune response to SARS-CoV-2. Samples were obtained from the ongoing ImmuneRACE study (first 160 participants) and from over 1,000 subjects provided by 6 global collaborators.

Study-wide conclusions, independent of this receptor: Clinical and demographic metadata were provided uncurated, with the amount varying by source and participant.

Measured from the cysteine to the phenylalanine, the CDR3 is 14 residues long. Only the CDR3 portion is preserved as DNA: 42 bases, with reading frame beginning at the first base. CDR1 and CDR2, per the germline V gene, are SGHDT and YYEEEE. Ends trimmed: V by 4 bases, J by 8 bases; bases unmatched to a gene: 4. TCRbeta CDR3 regions were amplified from genomic DNA using the immunoSEQ Assay, a bias-controlled multiplex PCR. In the paper's pipeline: The number of nucleated cells in each sample was estimated from the amplification of reference gene primers within the assay. To quantify the absolute abundance of each unique TCRbeta CDR3 rearrangement, sequence reads were collapsed and filtered. For each sample, productive Simpson clonality was calculated as the square root of Simpson's diversity index across productive rearrangements. Drawn from immuneACCESS, this table holds only the in-frame rearrangements with V and J called that TCRdb kept. Clones are partly lost; checked studies trace under half to an unresolved V gene and leave the rest unexplained. D and trimming were read from the DNA, whereas the V and J calls and clone size are those reported in that table. Recorded for this sample are about 140,000 clones; about 86% of them occurred a single time. The ten most abundant clones make up around 8.2% of the sample.

This sequence uses TRBV5-6 and TRBJ1-4; TRBD1 agrees with 11 junctional bases. What was sequenced was peripheral blood. This clonotype was obtained from an older woman with acute or convalescent COVID-19. The CDR3 amino acid sequence is: CASSGQGAWEKLFF. In nucleotides, the sequence is TGTGCCAGCAGCGGACAGGGGGCGTGGGAAAAACTGTTTTTT.